The clone carrying this T cell receptor (beta chain) came up a few times. Treatment of any kind had been given to no patient before thyroid surgery. From the PCR reads, TCRdb re-called clones with MiXCR. The table lists more than 20,000 clones, around 12% of them singletons, with around 22% in the top ten. The data were taken from a study of metastatic and nonmetastatic thyroid tumors. V was clipped by 1 base and J by 10 bases, with 6 bases between them. Germline-derived CDR1 and CDR2 are SGHDT and YYEEEE. The CDR3 runs to 11 residues. J is TRBJ2-1 and V is TRBV5-6, with D hard to call. This sequence originates from a female donor with papillary thyroid cancer or a benign thyroid nodule (not recorded which). Some clones in this sample may be carry-over from other donors' samples. The material sequenced was blood. In nucleotides, the CDR3 is TGTGCCAGCAGCTTGATTCGGGAGCAGTTCTTC. This sequence encodes CASSLIREQFF.